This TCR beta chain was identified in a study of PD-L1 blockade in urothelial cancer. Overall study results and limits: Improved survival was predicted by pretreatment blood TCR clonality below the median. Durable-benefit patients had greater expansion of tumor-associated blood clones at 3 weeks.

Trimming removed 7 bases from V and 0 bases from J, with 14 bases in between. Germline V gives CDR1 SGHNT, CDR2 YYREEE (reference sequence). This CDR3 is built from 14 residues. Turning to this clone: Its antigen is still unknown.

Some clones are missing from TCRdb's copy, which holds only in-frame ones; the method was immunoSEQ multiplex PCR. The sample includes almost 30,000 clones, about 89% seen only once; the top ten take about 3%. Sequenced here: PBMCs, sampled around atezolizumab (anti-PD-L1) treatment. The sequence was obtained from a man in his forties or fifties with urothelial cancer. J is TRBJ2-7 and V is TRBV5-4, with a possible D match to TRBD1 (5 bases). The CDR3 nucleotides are TGTGCCAGCTCTATGCAGGGTAGCTCCTACGAGCAGTACTTC. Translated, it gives CASSMQGSSYEQYF.